This is a list of T cell receptor beta chains from one sample in a study of T-cell memory formation after mild COVID-19. One entry per CDR3 protein, called by TCRdb with MiXCR from the 5' RACE reads. The sample consists of about 430,000 distinct CDR3 sequences, around 17% of them appearing once. The sample was PBMCs or a T cell subset sorted from them (not recorded which). All receptors come from a man younger than 35 who had mild COVID-19 (a few samples of this study predate the infection). Cell type and time point are not known. Both conserved end residues are part of each CDR3. The D gene is left open where the match is weak. The listing skips clone size in some rows; elsewhere it reads once, few, many or a size class.

>many|TRBV5-5|NA|TRBJ2-1|17
TGTGCCAGCAGCCGACCAACCTACTTGCCACCCTACAATGAGCAGTTCTTC
CASSRPTYLPPYNEQFF
>NA|TRBV20-1|NA|TRBJ2-3|15
TGCAGTGCTCCCGGGAGTAGCGGCCCCACAGATACGCAGTATTTT
CSAPGSSGPTDTQYF
>NA|TRBV20-1|NA|TRBJ2-3|13
TGCAGTCTAAGGGCGGTTCGGGGGGATACGCAGTATTTT
CSLRAVRGDTQYF
>few|TRBV5-1|TRBD2|TRBJ2-7|13
TGCGCCAGCAGAACCGGGGGGAACTACGAGCAGTACTTC
CASRTGGNYEQYF
>many|TRBV5-1|NA|TRBJ2-7|15
TGCGCCAGCAGCCGCAGGGTGGGGGCGAGCCACGAGCAGTACTTC
CASSRRVGASHEQYF
>NA|TRBV5-6|NA|TRBJ2-7|15
TGTGCCAGCAGCAAACCTCAGGGGATTGGCGACGAGCAGTACTTC
CASSKPQGIGDEQYF
>few|TRBV7-2|NA|TRBJ1-1|14
TGTGCCAGCAGCTTACTTACAGGCCGAACTGAAGCTTTCTTT
CASSLLTGRTEAFF
>NA|TRBV12-3/TRBV12-4|NA|TRBJ2-5|13
TGTGCCAGCAGTTTTTACAGCCAAGAGACCCAGTACTTC
CASSFYSQETQYF
>NA|TRBV27|NA|TRBJ1-2|11
TGTGCCAGCTCCGGCGGGGGTGGCTACACCTTC
CASSGGGGYTF
>few|TRBV12-3/TRBV12-4|NA|TRBJ1-4|13
TGTGCCAGCAGGTTACCCCCTAATGAAAAACTGTTTTTT
CASRLPPNEKLFF
>NA|TRBV7-9|NA|TRBJ2-3|16
TGTGCCAGCAGCCCATTTCAGGGGCCCCGCACAGATACGCAGTATTTT
CASSPFQGPRTDTQYF
>few|TRBV12-3/TRBV12-4|TRBD2|TRBJ2-5|13
TGTGCCAGCAGGCCTAGCGGGGTTGAGACCCAGTACTTC
CASRPSGVETQYF
>NA|TRBV7-9|NA|TRBJ2-5|13
TGTGCCAGCAGCTCCTGGGGGGCGGAGACCCAGTACTTC
CASSSWGAETQYF
>few|TRBV6-2/TRBV6-3|TRBD2|TRBJ2-3|17
TGTGCCAGCATTGCTCGGTTGAAGCGGGGGGGCACAGATACGCAGTATTTT
CASIARLKRGGTDTQYF
>NA|TRBV28|NA|TRBJ1-5|12
TGTGCCAGCAGTTTATGGAATCAGCCCCAGCATTTT
CASSLWNQPQHF
>NA|TRBV7-3|NA|TRBJ2-2|15
TGTGCCAGCAGCACAGGGCCCACTAACACCGGGGAGCTGTTTTTT
CASSTGPTNTGELFF
>few|TRBV5-1|TRBD1|TRBJ1-4|15
TGCGCCAGCAGGCAGACAGGGTTCGCTAATGAAAAACTGTTTTTT
CASRQTGFANEKLFF
>NA|TRBV27|NA|TRBJ1-6|14
TGTGCCAGCAGGAGATCTGGGAATCTCTCACCCCTCCACTTT
CASRRSGNLSPLHF
>few|TRBV12-3/TRBV12-4|NA|TRBJ1-1|11
TGTGCCAGCAGACTAGGGTTTATGGCTTTCTTT
CASRLGFMAFF
>NA|TRBV3-1|NA|TRBJ1-6|13
TGTGCCAGCAGCCAAACACAGGGCACCCCATCACTCTTT
CASSQTQGTPSLF
>NA|TRBV4-3|TRBD1|TRBJ2-6|16
TGCGCCAGCAGCCAAGGAGGGGGCTACGGGGCCAACGTCCTGACTTTC
CASSQGGGYGANVLTF
>few|TRBV6-5|TRBD1|TRBJ1-2|17
TGTGCCAGCAGCACCGGGACAGGGGAGCTATTCGGCTATGGCTACACCTTC
CASSTGTGELFGYGYTF
>few|TRBV9|NA|TRBJ1-6|14
TGTGCCAGCAGCGTTAGTCCCAGAGGGGGACCCCTCCACTTT
CASSVSPRGGPLHF
>few|TRBV7-9|NA|TRBJ2-6|16
TGTGCCAGCAGTTACCTTTTCCACTCTGGGGCCAACGTCCTGACTTTC
CASSYLFHSGANVLTF
>many|TRBV5-4|NA|TRBJ1-1|15
TGTGCCAGCAGCTTGTGGGGGGACCCGGACACTGAAGCTTTCTTT
CASSLWGDPDTEAFF
>NA|TRBV20-1|TRBD1|TRBJ1-2|14
TGCAGTGCTATCCTCACAGGGGTTGACTATGGCTACACCTTC
CSAILTGVDYGYTF
>few|TRBV6-6|TRBD2|TRBJ2-1|15
TGTGCCAGCAGTCGTCCTAGCGGGGGGGCCTATGAGCAGTTCTTC
CASSRPSGGAYEQFF
>NA|TRBV5-1|TRBD1|TRBJ1-2|15
TGCGCCAGCAGCTGGGGACAGGGGGGAGTCTATGGCTACACCTTC
CASSWGQGGVYGYTF
>NA|TRBV20-1|NA|TRBJ2-1|15
TGCAGTGCTAGAGATGACAGGATCTCCTACAATGAGCAGTTCTTC
CSARDDRISYNEQFF
>NA|TRBV12-3/TRBV12-4|NA|TRBJ1-4|12
TGTGCCAGCAGTGGACAGAATGAAAAACTGTTTTTT
CASSGQNEKLFF
>few|TRBV7-2|NA|TRBJ1-2|14
TGTGCCAGCAGCTTCGGACAGCCGAACTATGGCTACACCTTC
CASSFGQPNYGYTF
>NA|TRBV6-2/TRBV6-3|NA|TRBJ1-3|17
TGTGCCAGCAGCACCCCGACAGGTCCCGGCTCTGGAAACACCATATATTTT
CASSTPTGPGSGNTIYF
>NA|TRBV9|TRBD2|TRBJ2-3|14
TGTGCCAGCAGCGTCGCGGGGGGGGAAGATACGCAGTATTTT
CASSVAGGEDTQYF
>NA|TRBV6-2/TRBV6-3|TRBD1|TRBJ1-5|15
TGTGCCAGCAGTATGGACAGGGGACGCAATCAGCCCCAGCATTTT
CASSMDRGRNQPQHF
>once|TRBV15|NA|TRBJ1-5|14
TGTGCCACCAGCAGAGACCGGGTTGATCAGCCCCAGCATTTT
CATSRDRVDQPQHF
>many|TRBV7-2|NA|TRBJ1-2|13
TGTGCCAGCAGCCGCGACCGAAACTATGGCTACACCTTC
CASSRDRNYGYTF
>few|TRBV10-3|NA|TRBJ2-7|15
TGTGCCATCAGTGATGGTCGGGGGAAGGGATACGAGCAGTACTTC
CAISDGRGKGYEQYF
>few|TRBV6-5|TRBD1|TRBJ1-2|16
TGTGCCAGCAGTTGGGACAGGGGGCCCTCTAACTATGGCTACACCTTC
CASSWDRGPSNYGYTF
>few|TRBV2|NA|TRBJ2-7|13
TGTGCCAGCAGTGATTGGGGTGCGTACGAGCAGTACTTC
CASSDWGAYEQYF
>many|TRBV18|TRBD2|TRBJ2-7|14
TGTGCCAGCTCTGGGACTAGCGGCTCCTACGAGCAGTACTTC
CASSGTSGSYEQYF
>NA|TRBV15|NA|TRBJ2-3|15
TGTGCCACCAGCAGAGTTACAGGGATCGCAGATACGCAGTATTTT
CATSRVTGIADTQYF
>few|TRBV5-1|NA|TRBJ1-2|20
TGCGCCAGCAGCTTGGAAGTCGGCGTAAGCACATCGCACCCGGAATATGGCTACACCTTC
CASSLEVGVSTSHPEYGYTF
>NA|TRBV6-5|TRBD1|TRBJ1-2|14
TGTGCCAGCAGTCCATCGGGACAGGGCTATGGCTACACCTTC
CASSPSGQGYGYTF
>few|TRBV7-2|NA|TRBJ1-3|18
TGTGCCAGCAGCTTCTCGGGCCCGGACAGTTTACCTGGAAACACCATATATTTT
CASSFSGPDSLPGNTIYF
>NA|TRBV30|TRBD2|TRBJ2-5|15
TGTGCCTGGAGTGTCGGGACTAGTAATCAAGAGACCCAGTACTTC
CAWSVGTSNQETQYF
>many|TRBV6-4|NA|TRBJ1-1|15
TGTGCCAGCAGTGACACCCCGGACGGGAACACTGAAGCTTTCTTT
CASSDTPDGNTEAFF
>NA|TRBV4-2|TRBD1|TRBJ2-5|15
TGTGCCAGCAGCCGAAAAGGGGACAGGGAAGAGACCCAGTACTTC
CASSRKGDREETQYF
>NA|TRBV12-5|TRBD2|TRBJ2-2|15
TGTGCTAGTGGCCCCCGGGGGGAGAACACCGGGGAGCTGTTTTTT
CASGPRGENTGELFF
>few|TRBV4-3|NA|TRBJ1-1|13
TGCGCCAGCAGCCAAGACAGGGTTATGAGGGCTTTCTTT
CASSQDRVMRAFF
>NA|TRBV12-3/TRBV12-4|NA|TRBJ1-1|14
TGTGCCAGCAGTTTAGCGCTTTGGAACACTGAAGCTTTCTTT
CASSLALWNTEAFF
>few|TRBV27|NA|TRBJ1-5|15
TGTGCCAGCAGTTTATGGCAGGGCGGCAATCAGCCCCAGCATTTT
CASSLWQGGNQPQHF
>many|TRBV27|NA|TRBJ1-1|12
TGTGCCAGCAGGACGGGGGAAAGTAAGGCTTTCTTT
CASRTGESKAFF
>few|TRBV11-2|TRBD1|TRBJ1-2|14
TGTGCCAGCAGCTTAGGGACAGGGGGCGACGGCTACACCTTC
CASSLGTGGDGYTF